The clone carrying this TCR beta chain was counted at least ten times. This sample's time point: newly diagnosed GD, antithyroid drugs for less than 3 months. From RNA extracted from PBMCs, the TCR library was made. The sample belongs to a study of regulatory T cells in long-lasting Graves disease. CDR3-region Arm-PCR and iRepertoire HTBI primers produced the TCR beta libraries. TCRdb ran MiXCR on the multiplex PCR reads and lists one entry per CDR3 protein. The sample holds fewer than 450,000 distinct CDR3 sequences; 15% are singletons and the top ten take under 9%. This sample was shared with a second study, whose subject was T cells in Graves' hyperthyroidism and ophthalmopathy.

This specimen consisted of peripheral blood mononuclear cells (PBMCs), obtained at new diagnosis, from a patient treated with antithyroid drugs. The receptor comes from a woman aged 40 to 49 with Graves disease.

CDR3 protein: CASRLGYQPQHF. Here the CDR3 DNA reads TGTGCCAGCCGGCTGGGGTATCAGCCCCAGCATTTT. The chain has TRBV2 and TRBJ1-5; D uncertain. Germline V gives CDR1 SNHLY, CDR2 FYNNEI. Trimming took off 8 bases at V and 5 bases at J, with 10 bases between the two ends. The CDR3 sequence is 12 residues long. The complete variable domain, with remaining parts taken from reference TRBV2 and TRBJ1-5, reads EPEVTQTPSHQVTQMGQEVILRCVPISNHLYFYWYRQILGQKVEFLVSFYNNEISEKSEIFDDQFSVERPDGSNFTLKIRSTKLEDSAMYFCASRLGYQPQHFGDGTRLSIL.